This TCR beta chain was identified during a study of OX40 agonist ivuxolimab in advanced cancers. The overall study: Given to patients was ivuxolimab, an agonistic anti-OX40 (CD134) antibody. Those treated in dose escalation had hepatocellular carcinoma, melanoma, renal cell cancer or head and neck cancer. Enrollees could have had prior anti-PD-1, anti-PD-L1 or anti-CTLA-4 therapy, which about 40% had received.

The CDR3 covers 18 residues. Per germline, CDR1 MGHRA and CDR2 YSYEKL. V gave up 1 base and J gave up 0 bases, with 19 bases separating them. Profiled with immunoSEQ multiplex PCR; TCRdb holds only in-frame clones, not every one. This sample has about 53,000 clones, with approximately 90% found just once. Findings and caveats of the study: Antigens targeted by the expanded peripheral T cells were not determined.

On this clone: Its antigen is as yet unknown.

The receptor comes from an adult with an advanced solid tumor such as melanoma, head and neck, liver or kidney cancer. The chain combines TRBV4-1 with TRBJ2-7; D unresolved. This material consisted of CD4+ or CD8+ T cells sorted from blood, taken in a trial of the OX40 agonist ivuxolimab. This CDR3 is CASSQGGGRYLSSYEQYF. The CDR3 DNA reads TGCGCCAGCAGCCAAGGAGGTGGGCGCTACCTTAGCTCCTACGAGCAGTACTTC.